The clone carrying this T cell receptor beta chain was recorded at least ten times. CDR3 regions were amplified by Arm-PCR using iRepertoire HTBI primers to build TCR beta libraries. From the multiplex PCR reads, TCRdb called clonotypes with MiXCR, one entry per CDR3 protein. The sample yields some 230,000 distinct CDR3 sequences, 18% seen once. The germline V gene encodes CDR1 DFQATT and CDR2 SNEGSKA (reference sequence). Deletions cut 0 bases from V and 5 bases from J, with 13 bases between. This CDR3 region has 14 residues. The data are from a study of regulatory T cells in long-lasting Graves disease. Time point indicated: newly diagnosed GD, antithyroid drugs for less than 3 months. RNA isolated from PBMCs was used to make the TCR library.

The chain links TRBV20-1 to TRBJ1-1; D possibly corresponds to TRBD1 (5 bases). The source is a female donor with Graves disease. This material consisted of peripheral blood mononuclear cells (PBMCs), taken at new diagnosis, from a patient treated with antithyroid drugs. The CDR3 nucleotides read TGCAGTGCTAGAGATCGGGGGGGGGTAACTGAAGCTTTCTTT. Protein: CSARDRGGVTEAFF.